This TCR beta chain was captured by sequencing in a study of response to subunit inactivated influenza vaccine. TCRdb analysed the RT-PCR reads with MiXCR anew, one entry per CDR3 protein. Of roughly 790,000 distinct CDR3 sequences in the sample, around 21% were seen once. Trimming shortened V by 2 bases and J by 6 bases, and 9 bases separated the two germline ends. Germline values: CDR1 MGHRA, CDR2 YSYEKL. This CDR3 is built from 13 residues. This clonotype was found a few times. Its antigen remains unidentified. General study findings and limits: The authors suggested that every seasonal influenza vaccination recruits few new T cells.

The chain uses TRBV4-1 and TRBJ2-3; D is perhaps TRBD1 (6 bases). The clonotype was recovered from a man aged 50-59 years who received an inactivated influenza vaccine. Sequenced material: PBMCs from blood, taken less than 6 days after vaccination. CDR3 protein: CASSQSGVDTQYF. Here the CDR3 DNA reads TGCGCCAGCAGCCAATCAGGGGTGGATACGCAGTATTTT.